This is a list of T cell receptor beta chains from one sample in a study of blood T cell repertoires in COVID-19. Generated by immunoSEQ multiplex PCR, the TCRdb table keeps only in-frame clones and is missing some. The sample has roughly 390,000 clones; 70% to 90% are singletons. Sequencing input: peripheral blood. These receptor sequences come from a woman in her 30s with COVID-19, enrolled during active disease. Both conserved end residues are trimmed from each CDR3.

>TRBJ1-2|TRBV19
ASTSGQGGYT
>TRBJ2-2|TRBV6-5
ASRRQLNTGELF
>TRBJ1-6|TRBV11-2
ASSPLQGLGSPLH
>TRBJ2-3|TRBV5-1
ASSTGEGIDTQY
>TRBJ1-3|TRBV28
ASSLRARGRGNTIY
>TRBJ1-1|TRBV9
ASSPSRTSNTEAF
>TRBJ2-5|TRBV28
ASSASISGLRETQY
>TRBJ2-3|TRBV5-6
ASSPGTLFFTDTQY
>TRBJ2-3|TRBV2
ASRQRDYTDTQY
>TRBJ2-7|TRBV2
ASSADTYEQY
>TRBJ2-5|TRBV19
ASSRSGTGGLQGTQY
>TRBJ1-5|TRBV10-3
AISENILAGLTGNQPQH
>TRBJ2-5|TRBV28
ASSLSGTGGRETQY
>TRBJ2-1|TRBV27
ASSSLAGITYNEQF
>TRBJ2-1|TRBV29-1
SVRTGLAGGPNEQF
>TRBJ2-4|TRBV7-2
ASSSSGTLSIQY
>TRBJ2-7|TRBV27
ASSPSRGSYEQY
>TRBJ2-3|TRBV2
ANAGVVGTDTQY
>TRBJ1-1|TRBV3-1/TRBV3-2
ASSQGGPEAF
>TRBJ1-2|TRBV5-1
ASSLGAGAGHNYGYT
>TRBJ1-1|TRBV2
ASSPLQGDRMNTEAF
>TRBJ1-4|TRBV4-1
ASSQGTGGEKLF
>TRBJ2-5|TRBV28
ASSFGLVQETQY
>TRBJ2-1|TRBV14
ASSLRLATNEQF
>TRBJ2-1|TRBV24-1
ATSDLASGTYNEQF
>TRBJ2-4|TRBV2
ASSEAEPQPNIQY
>TRBJ1-4|TRBV28
ASSLDREHNEKLF
>TRBJ2-7|TRBV27
ASSFLTSGLPYEQY
>TRBJ2-2|TRBV2
ASSTNRNTGELF
>TRBJ1-5|TRBV10-2
ASSESITEAGNQPQH
>TRBJ2-3|TRBV10-3
AISDLAGAADTQY
>TRBJ2-4|TRBV21-1
AIRIDRQY
>TRBJ2-1|TRBV23-1
ASRRLPGAYNEQF
>TRBJ2-1|TRBV28
ASSKPAGDWGSYNEQF
>TRBJ2-7|TRBV9
ASSVAPSPGGGEQY
>TRBJ2-1|TRBV4-1
ASSHPGQVKFGEQF
>TRBJ1-5|TRBV27
ASSSTGNNQPQH
>TRBJ2-2|TRBV5-4
ASSLVGDEGVLF
>TRBJ2-2|TRBV3-1/TRBV3-2
ASSQEGGWATGELF
>TRBJ2-2|TRBV5-6
ASSHTSSPNTGELF
>TRBJ1-1|TRBV9
ASSVQMNTEAF
>TRBJ1-5|TRBV28
ASNELQGPQH
>TRBJ2-5|TRBV5-1
ASSPQGGQTQY
>TRBJ2-7|TRBV7-2
ASSAALSWGLAGAYEQY
>TRBJ2-3|TRBV5-4
ASSDGTTLLSDTQY
>TRBJ1-2|TRBV5-1
ASSPLGANYGYT
>TRBJ1-4|TRBV27
ASSLQGASEKLF
>TRBJ2-1|TRBV6-5
ASSYRTSGAYNEQF
>TRBJ2-1|TRBV10-3
AISATLESYDEQF
>TRBJ2-7|TRBV3-1/TRBV3-2
ASTGAGVVSYEQY
>TRBJ2-1|TRBV10-1
ASSLDWVSGEQF
>TRBJ1-4|TRBV5-1
ASSPTPQANEKLF